The 16 T cell receptor beta chains below come from one sample, sequenced in a study of T cells in Graves' hyperthyroidism and ophthalmopathy. Amplification of TCR beta CDR3 regions used RNA as the template. The HTBI set primed first-round TCR CDR3 RT-PCR. TCRdb called the multiplex PCR reads again in MiXCR, with one record for every CDR3 protein. The repertoire has some 760,000 distinct CDR3 sequences, approximately 14% of them found once; the top ten carry roughly 10%. Sequencing used blood. Source of these receptors: a woman aged 18-30 years with Graves' hyperthyroidism.

This rearrangement joins TRBV9 to TRBJ2-1; D is perhaps TRBD2 (6 bases). Trimming took off 1 base at V and 6 bases at J, with 14 bases between the two ends. The CDR3 loop spans 15 amino acids. CDR1 SGDLS and CDR2 YYNGEE come from the germline V gene. The CDR3 DNA sequence: TGTGCCAGCAGCGTACTATTGGGCGGGACCAATGAGCAGTTCTTC. It specifies CASSVLLGGTNEQFF.

This clonotype was detected ten times or more. This chain links TRBV18 with TRBJ2-5; D perhaps matches TRBD1 (6 bases). Trimming shortened V by 2 bases and J by 4 bases, and 8 bases separated the two germline ends. This CDR3 is 13 amino acids long. Germline-derived CDR1 and CDR2 are KGHSH and LQKENI. The CDR3 DNA reads as TGTGCCAGCTCACCAGGACAGTTAGAGACCCAGTACTTC. Translated: CASSPGQLETQYF. Complete variable domain (other parts from reference TRBV18 and TRBJ2-5): NAGVMQNPRHLVRRRGQEARLRCSPMKGHSHVYWYRQLPEEGLKFMVYLQKENIIDESGMPKERFSAEFPKEGPSILRIQQVVRGDSAAYFCASSPGQLETQYFGPGTRLLVL.

V is TRBV7-3 and J is TRBJ1-1, with D maybe TRBD1 (5 bases). Between the trimmed V and J ends, which lost 5 bases and 0 bases, there was a span of 13 bases. This CDR3 spans 15 amino acids. Germline CDR1 reads SGHTA; CDR2 reads FQGTGA. CDR3 sequence reads: CASSPGIGVNTEAFF. CDR3 coding DNA: TGTGCCAGCAGCCCAGGGATTGGGGTGAACACTGAAGCTTTCTTT.

This clonotype was counted ten times or more. The genes are TRBV20-1 and TRBJ1-2, with 7 bases identical to TRBD1. From germline, CDR1 is DFQATT and CDR2 SNEGSKA (reference sequence). This CDR3 has 13 residues. The trim removed 6 bases at V and 6 bases at J, leaving 10 bases unmatched. CDR3 amino acids: CSARPGQWNGYTF. CDR3 coding DNA: TGCAGTGCCCGGCCGGGACAGTGGAATGGCTACACCTTC.

The rearrangement links TRBV29-1 to TRBJ2-7, with D possibly matching TRBD2 (5 bases). The CDR3 spans 14 residues. CDR1 and CDR2 (germline): SQVTM, ANQGSEA. The germline V and J ends were trimmed by 4 bases and 3 bases, with 16 bases remaining between them. This chain's CDR3 is CSVVWADRGYEQYF. CDR3 sequence (DNA): TGCAGCGTTGTTTGGGCAGATCGGGGCTACGAGCAGTACTTC.

The gene calls are TRBV12-3 or TRBV12-4 and TRBJ1-2; tentative D call: TRBD1 (6 bases). CDR3 length equals 10 residues. CDR3 sequence: CADRSYGYTF. The CDR3 region has the DNA TGTGCTGACAGGAGCTATGGCTACACCTTC.

The V call is TRBV24-1, the J call TRBJ2-1; TRBD2 agrees at 8 bases. The CDR3 extends over 14 amino acids. Unmatched junction bases numbered 7, after V lost 8 bases and J lost 5 bases. The germline V gene has CDR1 KGHDR and CDR2 SFDVKD. The CDR3 spells CATKGGLVDNEQFF. In DNA, the CDR3 is TGTGCCACCAAAGGGGGACTAGTCGACAATGAGCAGTTCTTC.

This clonotype was counted only a few times. V gene TRBV20-1 combines with J gene TRBJ1-5; D is unclear. CDR1 and CDR2 (germline): DFQATT, SNEGSKA (reference sequence). The CDR3 sequence is 14 residues long. Trimming took 0 bases from V and 7 from J, leaving 13 bases between them. CDR3 residues: CSARETPLGQPQHF. The CDR3 DNA follows: TGCAGTGCTAGAGAGACCCCGTTGGGGCAGCCCCAGCATTTT.

This clonotype was recorded many times. The V gene is TRBV28, the J gene TRBJ1-4, with 7 bases aligning to TRBD1. This CDR3 has 14 residues. V lost 4 bases, J lost 7 bases, and 6 bases stayed unmatched. Germline V lookup: CDR1 MDHEN, CDR2 SYDVKM. The CDR3, as DNA: TGTGCCAGCAGTTCAGGGGGGCCGGTTGAAAAACTGTTTTTT. It is translated as CASSSGGPVEKLFF.

This clonotype was observed a handful of times. The genes are TRBV30 and TRBJ2-1; D possibly corresponds to TRBD1 (6 bases). Germline loops: CDR1 GTSNPN, CDR2 SVGIG (reference sequence). The CDR3 is 13 residues long. Trimming shortened V by 5 bases and J by 5 bases, and 13 bases separated the two germline ends. The CDR3 region has the DNA TGTGCCTGGTCGACAGGCAGAGACAATGAGCAGTTCTTC. It translates to CAWSTGRDNEQFF.

The rearrangement joins TRBV12-3 or TRBV12-4 to TRBJ2-7, with 10 bases lining up with TRBD2. The last part of the DNA fits TRBJ2-1 better; the J call may be wrong. The CDR3 has 14 residues. For the CDR3, the DNA is TGTGCCAGCAGTTTAGCAGCGGGAGGGTACGAGCAGTTCTTC. It specifies CASSLAAGGYEQFF.

At least ten counts were recorded for this clonotype. This chain uses TRBV28 with TRBJ2-7; D gene ambiguous. Trimming took off 3 bases at V and 4 bases at J, with 10 bases between the two ends. The germline CDR1 and CDR2 sequences are MDHEN and SYDVKM. The CDR3 length is 13 residues. The CDR3 nucleotides are TGTGCCAGCAGTTTTGCCTTAGGTTACGAGCAGTACTTC. This translates into CASSFALGYEQYF.

V is TRBV6-1 and J is TRBJ2-2; D may be TRBD2 (5 bases). V was clipped by 7 bases and J by 1 base, with 10 bases between them. Germline CDR1 is MNHNS and CDR2 is SASEGT. The CDR3 runs to 14 residues. CDR3 amino acids: CASISGMNTGELFF. The CDR3 DNA reads as TGTGCCAGCATATCGGGGATGAACACCGGGGAGCTGTTTTTT.

This clonotype was seen ten or more times. The V and J genes are TRBV6-5 and TRBJ2-7; weak D call: TRBD1 (6 bases). From germline, CDR1 is MNHEY and CDR2 SVGAGI. The CDR3 covers 14 residues. The ends were cut back, 0 bases at V and 2 bases at J, with 8 bases in the middle. Here the CDR3 reads CASSYSTGPYEQYF. The CDR3 DNA follows: TGTGCCAGCAGTTACTCGACAGGTCCCTACGAGCAGTACTTC.

This clonotype was counted at least ten times. The chain is built from TRBV30 and TRBJ2-1; no clear D gene. Per the germline V gene, CDR1 is GTSNPN and CDR2 is SVGIG (reference sequence). CDR3 length equals 13 residues. Trimming removed 2 bases from V and 12 bases from J, with 17 bases in between. CDR3 loop: CAWSSTRGWVQFF. The DNA for the CDR3 is TGTGCCTGGAGTTCCACCCGTGGGTGGGTGCAGTTCTTC.

The genes are TRBV6-4 and TRBJ2-3, with 8 bases identical to TRBD2. Losses at the gene ends were 0 bases for V and 0 bases for J; bases not matched to a gene: 14. Germline V lookup: CDR1 MRHNA, CDR2 SNTAGT. The CDR3 is 20 residues long. CDR3 loop: CASSDSRRMSSGSSTDTQYF. The CDR3 nucleotides are TGTGCCAGCAGTGACTCGAGGAGGATGTCTAGCGGGTCGAGCACAGATACGCAGTATTTT.